This T cell receptor beta chain is drawn from a study of T cells after yellow fever vaccination. Germline V CDR1 and CDR2: MNHEY, SVGAGI. This CDR3 has 15 amino acids. V shed 6 bases and J 4 bases; nucleotides not matched to a gene: 11. TCRdb independently ran MiXCR on the 5' RACE reads; one entry per CDR3 protein. The sample carries a few hundred thousand distinct CDR3 sequences, roughly 5% recorded once. This clonotype was counted ten times or more. The TCR comes from a man aged 18 to 29 who received the YFV17D yellow fever vaccine. The chain recombines TRBV6-5 with TRBJ1-2, with 7 bases fitting TRBD1. The sequencing here drew on CD4+ T cells sorted from PBMCs, taken on the day of the yellow fever booster vaccination. The CDR3 loop reads CASSRRQGYAYGYTF. CDR3 nucleotide sequence: TGTGCCAGCAGCCGCCGACAGGGATATGCCTATGGCTACACCTTC.